The 28 T cell receptor beta chains reported below all come from one sample, sequenced in a study of blood T cell repertoires in COVID-19 (dated by TCRdb to about 2020). Library method: the immunoSEQ multiplex PCR assay. TCRdb took this table from immuneACCESS and kept in-frame rearrangements with V and J called. Such tables lack part of the clones; where checked against another copy, unresolved V genes explain under half of the gap, and the rest is unexplained. The table for this sample lists about 190,000 clones; about 77% of them were counted only once. The ten largest make up 2.5% to 3.5% of the sample. The source material was peripheral blood. The receptor set was obtained from a woman of 80 years or more with active or convalescent COVID-19.

This clone was counted many times. This sequence joins TRBV7-9 and TRBJ2-7; TRBD1 is a possible D gene (5 bases). The V end was cut by 5 bases, the J end by 5 bases, with 13 bases between. This CDR3 is built from 13 residues. Germline V gene sequence: CDR1 SEHNR, CDR2 FQNEAQ (reference sequence). The CDR3: CASSPRDINEQYF. The CDR3 DNA sequence: TGTGCCAGCAGCCCCAGGGATATCAACGAGCAGTACTTC.

This chain uses TRBV13 with TRBJ2-3, with a possible D match to TRBD2 (6 bases). This CDR3 has 14 residues. Germline values: CDR1 PRHDT, CDR2 FYEKMQ (reference sequence). Trimming stripped 0 bases from V and 6 bases from J, with 10 bases between. The CDR3 DNA is TGTGCCAGCAGCTTAGGCGGTGGGGGGGATACGCAGTATTTT. Translation: CASSLGGGGDTQYF.

This clone turned up a few times. The chain employs TRBV3-1 (or the pseudogene TRBV3-2) and TRBJ1-5; D remains unclear. The CDR3 length is 13 residues. Germline V gene lookup returns CDR1 LGHDT and CDR2 YNNKEL (reference sequence). The V and J ends lost 4 bases and 6 bases respectively, with 10 bases between them. CDR3 nucleotide sequence: TGTGCCAGCAGCCCAGGACTGGTTCAGCCCCAGCATTTT. Translation gives CASSPGLVQPQHF.

The V and J genes are TRBV24-1 and TRBJ2-3; 9 bases agree with TRBD1. Trimming at V came to 7 bases and at J to 4 bases, leaving 8 bases not matched to a gene. Per the germline V gene, CDR1 is KGHDR and CDR2 is SFDVKD. CDR3 size: 15 residues. The CDR3 sequence: CATSFSGTGSDTQYF. In DNA form, the CDR3 reads TGTGCCACCAGCTTCTCCGGGACAGGGTCAGATACGCAGTATTTT.

The sample holds one count of this clone. The J gene is TRBJ2-1, the V gene TRBV27, with TRBD2 identical over 11 bases. The trim removed 3 bases at V and 8 bases at J, leaving 9 bases unmatched. Looked up from germline, CDR1 is MNHEY and CDR2 is SMNVEV (reference sequence). The CDR3 consists of 16 residues. The CDR3 loop is CASSFQLIAGGYEQFF. CDR3 bases: TGTGCCAGCAGTTTCCAACTAATAGCGGGGGGGTATGAGCAGTTCTTC.

The chain employs TRBV6-2 or TRBV6-3 and TRBJ1-2, with TRBD1 as a possible D gene (6 bases). Between the trimmed V and J ends, which lost 6 bases and 3 bases, there was a span of 17 bases. The length of the CDR3 is 15 residues. The germline CDR1 and CDR2 sequences are MNHEY and SVGEGT. CDR3 sequence (DNA): TGTGCCAGCAGCCTACAGGGAACTCAGGACTATGGCTACACCTTC. Its translation is CASSLQGTQDYGYTF.

This clone was counted many times. The J gene is TRBJ2-7, the V gene TRBV30; TRBD1 aligns across 7 bases. Per the germline V gene, CDR1 is GTSNPN and CDR2 is SVGIG (reference sequence). The CDR3 is made up of 14 amino acids. J lost 4 bases, V lost 4 bases, and 10 bases had no gene match. CDR3 residues: CAWTKTGYRYEQYF. In DNA, the CDR3 is TGTGCCTGGACTAAGACAGGGTACCGGTACGAGCAGTACTTC.

The chain joins TRBV4-1 to TRBJ2-3, with 7 bases lining up with TRBD2. Germline trimming cut 4 bases from V and 0 bases from J; bases unmatched to any gene: 7. CDR1 and CDR2 (germline): MGHRA, YSYEKL. CDR3 size: 16 residues. The CDR3 here is CASSLTAGTSTDTQYF. The CDR3 bases are TGCGCCAGCAGCCTGACAGCGGGAACAAGCACAGATACGCAGTATTTT.

The chain combines TRBV20-1 with TRBJ2-5; D is perhaps TRBD2 (5 bases). CDR1 is DFQATT and CDR2 is SNEGSKA in the germline V gene (reference sequence). V was clipped by 1 base and J by 5 bases, with 5 bases between them. This CDR3 is built from 11 residues. For the CDR3, the DNA is TGCAGTGCTAGAGCGGGGGAGACCCAGTACTTC. It encodes CSARAGETQYF.

The chain is built from TRBV28 and TRBJ1-5; D is undetermined. This CDR3 is built from 13 residues. Germline V gene lookup returns CDR1 MDHEN and CDR2 SYDVKM. Trimming removed 2 bases at V and 5 bases at J, with 7 bases between. CDR3 amino acids: CASSLIKYQPQHF. CDR3 coding DNA: TGTGCCAGCAGTTTAATCAAATATCAGCCCCAGCATTTT.

The chain links TRBV27 to TRBJ2-3; 10 nucleotides match TRBD2. The CDR3 consists of 15 residues. Germline values: CDR1 MNHEY, CDR2 SMNVEV (reference sequence). J lost 2 bases, V lost 5 bases, and 4 bases had no gene match. CDR3 DNA sequence: TGTGCCAGCAGTCTAGCGGGGGAGATCACAGATACGCAGTATTTT. Translation gives CASSLAGEITDTQYF.

The rearrangement joins TRBV5-1 to TRBJ2-3, with 7 bases identical to TRBD1. The CDR3 totals 14 residues. The germline gives CDR1 SGHRS, CDR2 YFSETQ. The J segment lost 5 bases and the V segment lost 4 bases, leaving 7 bases of the junction unmatched. DNA of the CDR3: TGCGCCAGCAGCCATGACAGGGTGCGAGATACGCAGTATTTT. As protein: CASSHDRVRDTQYF.

The rearrangement uses TRBV5-1 and TRBJ2-5; TRBD2 matches at 13 bases. V gave up 1 base and J gave up 5 bases; unmatched junction bases: 17. Germline loops: CDR1 SGHRS, CDR2 YFSETQ. This CDR3 is built from 20 residues. The CDR3 region is CASSLPAAVTSGGIGETQYF. The CDR3 nucleotides read TGCGCCAGCAGCTTGCCTGCCGCGGTGACTAGCGGGGGGATCGGTGAGACCCAGTACTTC.

The chain recombines TRBV29-1 with TRBJ1-5, with a tentative D call TRBD1 (5 bases). Trimming took 6 bases from V and 1 from J, leaving 13 bases between them. The germline CDR1 and CDR2 sequences are SQVTM and ANQGSEA. The CDR3 is 14 residues long. CDR3 residues: CSVGDGGSNQPQHF. CDR3 bases: TGCAGCGTGGGGGACGGGGGGAGCAATCAGCCCCAGCATTTT.

The chain is built from TRBV19 and TRBJ2-2; D not resolved. The CDR3 covers 17 residues. V was clipped by 8 bases and J by 0 bases, with 19 bases between them. Germline CDR1 LNHDA, CDR2 SQIVND (reference sequence). CDR3 nucleotide sequence: TGTGCCAGTGTGAGCTTTTTCACCGATACGAACACCGGGGAGCTGTTTTTT. This codes for CASVSFFTDTNTGELFF.

The gene calls are TRBV2 and TRBJ1-4; tentatively, D is TRBD1 (6 bases). The CDR3 totals 16 residues. V lost 3 bases to trimming and J lost 5 bases, with 16 bases between them. Germline assignment: CDR1 SNHLY and CDR2 FYNNEI. CDR3: CASSDRIQGPNEKLFF. For the CDR3, the DNA is TGTGCCAGCAGTGATAGGATACAGGGACCAAATGAAAAACTGTTTTTT.

The V and J genes are TRBV27 and TRBJ1-1; a weak D match, TRBD1 (5 bases). V was trimmed by 3 bases and J by 2 bases, leaving 13 bases between them. The CDR3 totals 15 residues. Germline V gene sequence: CDR1 MNHEY, CDR2 SMNVEV (reference sequence). DNA for the CDR3: TGTGCCAGCAGTTTCGCCGGGACTCTCAACACTGAAGCTTTCTTT. Translating gives CASSFAGTLNTEAFF.

The chain uses TRBV29-1 and TRBJ2-6, with no clear D. The V and J ends lost 4 bases and 2 bases respectively, with 6 bases between them. The CDR3 length is 13 residues. Germline CDR1 reads SQVTM; CDR2 reads ANQGSEA. CDR3 loop: CSVVVAGANVLTF. The CDR3 DNA follows: TGCAGCGTTGTGGTAGCTGGGGCCAACGTCCTGACTTTC.

This CDR3 reads CASSFDGGGENIQYF. CDR3 nucleotides: TGTGCCAGCAGCTTCGACGGAGGTGGGGAAAACATTCAGTACTTC. This chain uses TRBV5-4 with TRBJ2-4, with D possibly being TRBD2 (5 bases). V was pared by 2 bases and J by 5 bases, with 14 bases between. The CDR3 totals 15 residues. Germline CDR1 reads SGHNT; CDR2 reads YYREEE (reference sequence).

J is TRBJ1-3 and V is TRBV6-6; D is unclear. This CDR3 region has 16 residues. V was shortened by 7 bases and J by 4 bases, with 20 bases between the two germline ends. The germline gives CDR1 MNHNY, CDR2 SVGAGI (reference sequence). The CDR3 protein is CASILDLPRMGNTIYF. The CDR3 DNA reads as TGTGCCAGCATTCTCGATCTACCGAGGATGGGAAACACCATATATTTT.

V gene TRBV7-8 combines with J gene TRBJ2-5; 8 bases map to TRBD2. Germline-derived CDR1 and CDR2 are SGHVS and FQNEAQ. V shed 0 bases and J 5 bases; nucleotides not matched to a gene: 8. CDR3 size: 16 residues. DNA for the CDR3: TGTGCCAGCAGCTTAGCCGGGACTAGTTTATCGGAGACCCAGTACTTC. Protein sequence: CASSLAGTSLSETQYF.

This rearrangement joins TRBV5-4 to TRBJ1-5; 8 bases line up with TRBD1. The junction had 10 bases not matched to a gene; V was cut back by 4 bases and J by 4 bases. The CDR3 consists of 16 residues. Germline CDR1 SGHNT, CDR2 YYREEE (reference sequence). As DNA, the CDR3 is TGTGCCAGCAGCAACGGACAGGGAGGTGGAAATCAGCCCCAGCATTTT. Translating it yields CASSNGQGGGNQPQHF.

This clone was counted a few times. This rearrangement joins TRBV28 to TRBJ1-1; D call uncertain. In germline, CDR1 is MDHEN, CDR2 SYDVKM. CDR3 size: 15 residues. V was pared by 1 base and J by 0 bases, with 9 bases between. Written as DNA, the CDR3 is TGTGCCAGCAGTTTATCAGGTGTCATGAACACTGAAGCTTTCTTT. It translates to CASSLSGVMNTEAFF. Looking up the rest from reference TRBV28 and TRBJ1-1 gives the full variable domain: DVKVTQSSRYLVKRTGEKVFLECVQDMDHENMFWYRQDPGLGLRLIYFSYDVKMKEKGDIPEGYSVSREKKERFSLILESASTNQTSMYLCASSLSGVMNTEAFFGQGTRLTVV.

The chain uses TRBV5-1 and TRBJ1-1; 8 bases agree with TRBD1. Germline CDR1 reads SGHRS; CDR2 reads YFSETQ. The length of the CDR3 is 15 residues. The trim removed 0 bases at V and 3 bases at J, leaving 4 bases unmatched. The CDR3 DNA follows: TGCGCCAGCAGCTTGGACCCACAGGGGGACACTGAAGCTTTCTTT. It is translated as CASSLDPQGDTEAFF.

This chain joins TRBV5-1 and TRBJ2-3, with unresolved D. Trimming cost V 4 bases and J 1 base, with 10 bases left between them. Germline V gene sequence: CDR1 SGHRS, CDR2 YFSETQ. The CDR3 sequence is 14 residues long. CDR3 in amino acids: CASSAEPRTDTQYF. As DNA, the CDR3 is TGCGCCAGCAGCGCGGAGCCACGCACAGATACGCAGTATTTT.

The V call is TRBV5-1, the J call TRBJ2-7; the D gene is possibly TRBD1 (5 bases). V was cut by 0 bases and J by 0 bases, with 10 bases left in between. CDR3 length equals 15 residues. The germline V gene encodes CDR1 SGHRS and CDR2 YFSETQ. The CDR3 sequence: CASSLAMTDSYEQYF. CDR3 DNA: TGCGCCAGCAGCTTGGCCATGACAGACTCCTACGAGCAGTACTTC. Based on the CDR3 plus reference TRBV5-1 and TRBJ2-7, the full variable domain is KAGVTQTPRYLIKTRGQQVTLSCSPISGHRSVSWYQQTPGQGLQFLFEYFSETQRNKGNFPGRFSGRQFSNSRSEMNVSTLELGDSALYLCASSLAMTDSYEQYFGPGTRLTVT.

The rearrangement joins TRBV28 to TRBJ2-7; 15 bases fit TRBD2. Germline values: CDR1 MDHEN, CDR2 SYDVKM. The length of the CDR3 is 19 residues. Losses at the gene ends were 2 bases for V and 0 bases for J; bases not matched to a gene: 8. DNA for the CDR3: TGTGCCAGCAGTTTACTAGGTGGGACTAGCGGGGGGAGCTCCTACGAGCAGTACTTC. The encoded protein is CASSLLGGTSGGSSYEQYF.

The chain carries TRBV7-8 and TRBJ1-3, with TRBD1 matching 9 bases. CDR1 and CDR2 from the germline V gene are SGHVS and FQNEAQ. The CDR3 loop spans 16 amino acids. After removal of 5 bases from V and 4 bases from J, the junction contained 9 bases not matched to a gene. Written as DNA, the CDR3 is TGTGCCAGCAGCCAGAGGACAGGGGTGCTCGGAAACACCATATATTTT. Translated: CASSQRTGVLGNTIYF. Variable domain in full (rest from reference TRBV7-8 and TRBJ1-3): GAGVSQSPRYKVAKRGQDVALRCDPISGHVSLFWYQQALGQGPEFLTYFQNEAQLDKSGLPSDRFFAERPEGSVSTLKIQRTQQEDSAVYLCASSQRTGVLGNTIYFGEGSWLTVV.